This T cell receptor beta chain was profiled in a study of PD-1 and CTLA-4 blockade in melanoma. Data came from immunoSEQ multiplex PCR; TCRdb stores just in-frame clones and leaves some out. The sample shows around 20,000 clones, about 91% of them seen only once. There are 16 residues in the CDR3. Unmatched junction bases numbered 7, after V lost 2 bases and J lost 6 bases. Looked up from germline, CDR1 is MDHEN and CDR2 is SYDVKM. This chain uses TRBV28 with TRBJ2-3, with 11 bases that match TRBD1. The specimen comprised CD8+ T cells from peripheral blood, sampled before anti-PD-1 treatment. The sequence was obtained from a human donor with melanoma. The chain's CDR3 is CASSLAGTGGGDTQYF. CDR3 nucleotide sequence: TGTGCCAGCAGTTTAGCCGGGACAGGGGGAGGGGATACGCAGTATTTT.